A selection of T cell receptor beta chains follows, all from one sample in a study of blood T cell repertoires in COVID-19. Some clones are missing from TCRdb's copy, which holds only in-frame ones; the method was immunoSEQ multiplex PCR. The sample lists approximately 130,000 clones, about 83% seen once, with 9.5% to 15% in the top ten. Sequences were obtained from peripheral blood. These TCRs come from a human donor in a cohort sampled during active COVID-19. Both conserved end residues are part of each CDR3. A D gene is named only where the DNA matches it firmly. Clone sizes are given selectively: once, few, many, or a class where the clone is expanded.

TRBJ1-1 - - TRBV3-1/TRBV3-2 CASSQFPRGQSTEAFF TGTGCCAGCAGCCAATTCCCCAGGGGCCAGAGCACTGAAGCTTTCTTT
TRBJ2-1 TRBD2 - TRBV5-1 CASSPGGGAYNEQFF TGCGCCAGCAGCCCCGGGGGAGGGGCCTACAATGAGCAGTTCTTC
TRBJ1-4 - - TRBV5-1 CASSYSTPNEKLFF TGCGCCAGCAGCTACTCAACCCCAAATGAAAAACTGTTTTTT
TRBJ2-2 - - TRBV5-1 CASRLGATGNTGELFF TGCGCCAGCAGATTGGGGGCGACAGGGAACACCGGGGAGCTGTTTTTT
TRBJ2-7 - - TRBV3-1/TRBV3-2 CASSQARGTGEQYF TGTGCCAGCAGCCAGGCTCGGGGGACGGGGGAGCAGTACTTC
TRBJ1-1 - once TRBV3-1/TRBV3-2 CASSPSPTGEAFF TGTGCCAGCAGCCCCTCACCTACGGGTGAAGCTTTCTTT
TRBJ1-1 TRBD1 - TRBV10-3 CAIRGAGRGTEAFF TGTGCCATCAGAGGGGCTGGCAGGGGGACAGAAGCTTTCTTT
TRBJ2-1 - once TRBV9 CASSVGSGVYNEQFF TGTGCCAGCAGCGTAGGGTCGGGGGTCTACAATGAGCAGTTCTTC
TRBJ1-1 - - TRBV7-9 CASSPQNTEAFF TGTGCCAGCAGCCCACAGAACACTGAAGCTTTCTTT
TRBJ2-3 TRBD2 - TRBV7-9 CASSPRRGDPTDTQYF TGTGCCAGCAGCCCACGTCGGGGGGACCCCACAGATACGCAGTATTTT
TRBJ2-6 - - TRBV6-1 CASSEYPGANVLTF TGTGCCAGCAGTGAATATCCTGGGGCCAACGTCCTGACTTTC
TRBJ1-6 TRBD1 - TRBV4-2 CASSQDSNRGMDSPLHF TGTGCCAGCAGCCAAGATTCCAACAGGGGAATGGATTCACCCCTCCACTTT
TRBJ2-7 TRBD1 - TRBV18 CASSPGQGNYEQYF TGTGCCAGCTCACCGGGACAGGGGAACTACGAGCAGTACTTC
TRBJ1-4 - - TRBV4-1 CASSVGVGAGRQANEKLFF TGCGCCAGCAGCGTGGGGGTGGGGGCAGGCCGGCAGGCTAATGAAAAACTGTTTTTT
TRBJ2-3 - - TRBV7-8 CASNLLLAELTDTQYF TGTGCCAGCAACCTACTGTTAGCGGAGCTCACAGATACGCAGTATTTT
TRBJ2-1 - - TRBV7-7 CASSSELSYEQFF TGTGCCAGCAGCTCCGAGCTATCCTATGAGCAGTTCTTC